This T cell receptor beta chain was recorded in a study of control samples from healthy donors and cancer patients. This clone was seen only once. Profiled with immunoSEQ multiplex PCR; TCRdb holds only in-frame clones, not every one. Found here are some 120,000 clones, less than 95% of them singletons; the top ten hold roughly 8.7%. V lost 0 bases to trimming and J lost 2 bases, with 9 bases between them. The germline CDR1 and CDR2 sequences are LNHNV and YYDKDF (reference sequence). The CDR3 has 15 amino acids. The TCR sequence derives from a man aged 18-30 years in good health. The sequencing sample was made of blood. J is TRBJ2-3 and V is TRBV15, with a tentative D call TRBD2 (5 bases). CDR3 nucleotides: TGTGCCACCAGCAGAGATCGGGGATCCACAGATACGCAGTATTTT. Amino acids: CATSRDRGSTDTQYF.